Reported below is one T cell receptor (beta chain). What it binds is not known. One end of the junction fails to match germline, which may point to a read error. The same CDR3 arises from other DNA sequences in this sample as well. This specimen belongs to a study of OX40 agonist ivuxolimab in advanced cancers. Overall study: An agonistic anti-OX40 (CD134) antibody, ivuxolimab, was used to treat the patients.

Generated by immunoSEQ multiplex PCR, the TCRdb table keeps only in-frame clones and is missing some. This table holds roughly 100,000 clones, approximately 92% found once. Study-level points and caveats: Expansion of clones was among the lowest in partial responders at 0.1-3.0 mg/kg.

The sample was CD4+ or CD8+ T cells sorted from blood, taken in a trial of the OX40 agonist ivuxolimab. This TCR came from an adult with an advanced solid tumor such as melanoma, head and neck, liver or kidney cancer.

CDR3 bases: TGCGCCAGTAGCCAAGATCCGGGGGAGCAGTTCTTC. Protein product: CASSQDPGEQFF. The chain has TRBV4-1 and TRBJ2-1, with D perhaps matching TRBD2 (5 bases). Germline lookup yields CDR1 MGHRA and CDR2 YSYEKL. This CDR3 spans 12 amino acids.